These 32 T cell receptor beta chains were sequenced from one sample in a study of blood T cell repertoires in COVID-19. TCRdb keeps only in-frame clones here, not all; method: immunoSEQ multiplex PCR. The sample shows 200,000 to 300,000 clones, approximately 86% of them seen only once. Sequencing input: peripheral blood. The receptors originated from a human donor in a cohort sampled during active COVID-19.

This chain links TRBV7-9 with TRBJ1-2; D is unclear. With 2 bases removed from V and 9 bases from J, the gap between germline ends came to 16 bases. The CDR3 runs 14 residues. CDR1 is SEHNR and CDR2 is FQNEAQ in the germline V gene (reference sequence). The CDR3 spells CASSLTQATQSYTF. The CDR3 DNA is TGTGCCAGCAGCTTAACCCAGGCCACCCAGAGCTACACCTTC.

This rearrangement joins TRBV10-1 to TRBJ2-7, with D perhaps matching TRBD1 (5 bases). The CDR3 length is 13 residues. Germline loops: CDR1 WNHNN, CDR2 SYGVQD (reference sequence). V shed 5 bases and J shed 9 bases, with 17 bases lying between them. In nucleotides, the CDR3 is TGCGCCAGCAGTAAAGATCCGATCCAGGGGCAGTACTTC. Protein product: CASSKDPIQGQYF.

The chain has TRBV7-2 and TRBJ2-1; 16 positions match TRBD2. In germline, CDR1 is SGHTA, CDR2 FQGNSA. This CDR3 is 16 amino acids long. With 5 bases clipped from V and 7 bases from J, the junction kept 5 bases outside the gene matches. CDR3 loop: CASSRGLAGGLNEQFF. The CDR3 bases are TGTGCCAGCAGCCGGGGACTAGCGGGAGGGTTAAATGAGCAGTTCTTC.

J is TRBJ1-5 and V is TRBV19, with 7 nucleotides matching TRBD1. V shed 5 bases, J shed 3 bases, and the junction held 7 bases outside the gene matches. The CDR3 extends over 15 amino acids. Germline V gives CDR1 LNHDA, CDR2 SQIVND (reference sequence). The DNA of the CDR3 is TGTGCCAGTAGTCCAGGGGGGAGTTTCAATCAGCCCCAGCATTTT. Encoded protein: CASSPGGSFNQPQHF.

The V gene is TRBV6-6, the J gene TRBJ2-7; 10 bases are shared with TRBD1. V shed 2 bases and J 0 bases; nucleotides not matched to a gene: 4. Per the germline V gene, CDR1 is MNHNY and CDR2 is SVGAGI (reference sequence). This CDR3 comprises 16 residues. The CDR3 DNA is TGTGCCAGCAGTTACACTTGGACAGGGGGCTCCTACGAGCAGTACTTC. Its protein is CASSYTWTGGSYEQYF.

The rearrangement links TRBV29-1 to TRBJ2-1; no reliable D call. V was pared by 8 bases and J by 0 bases, with 11 bases between. The CDR3 extends over 13 amino acids. Per the germline V gene, CDR1 is SQVTM and CDR2 is ANQGSEA. The CDR3 region is CSSSGGSYNEQFF. The CDR3 nucleotides read TGCAGCTCCTCGGGTGGCTCCTACAATGAGCAGTTCTTC.

This chain links TRBV30 with TRBJ1-3; 7 bases line up with TRBD1. The CDR3 extends over 16 amino acids. Losses at the gene ends were 3 bases for V and 0 bases for J; bases not matched to a gene: 8. Germline CDR1 and CDR2: GTSNPN and SVGIG (reference sequence). CDR3 sequence (DNA): TGTGCCTGGAGCACACAGGGGAGGATCTCTGGAAACACCATATATTTT. This codes for CAWSTQGRISGNTIYF. Full variable domain (remainder filled in from reference TRBV30 and TRBJ1-3): SQTIHQWPATLVQPVGSPLSLECTVEGTSNPNLYWYRQAAGRGLQLLFYSVGIGQISSEVPQNLSASRPQDRQFILSSKKLLLSDSGFYLCAWSTQGRISGNTIYFGEGSWLTVV.

The chain joins TRBV15 to TRBJ2-3, with a possible D match to TRBD1 (5 bases). The CDR3 is made up of 13 amino acids. Germline CDR1 is LNHNV and CDR2 is YYDKDF (reference sequence). V was cut by 9 bases and J by 3 bases, with 13 bases left in between. CDR3 sequence reads: CATLRQGTDTQYF. The CDR3 DNA sequence: TGTGCCACGCTACGGCAGGGAACAGATACGCAGTATTTT.

V and J are TRBV6-5 and TRBJ2-7; tentatively, D is TRBD2 (6 bases). Between the trimmed V and J ends, which lost 6 bases and 6 bases, there was a span of 15 bases. CDR3 size: 13 residues. Germline V lookup: CDR1 MNHEY, CDR2 SVGAGI. For the CDR3, the DNA is TGTGCCAGCAGGGAGGGGTGGGCCCTCGAGCAGTACTTC. Encoded protein: CASREGWALEQYF.

V and J are TRBV18 and TRBJ2-7; 8 positions agree with TRBD2. Germline CDR1 KGHSH, CDR2 LQKENI. Unmatched junction bases numbered 4, after V lost 3 bases and J lost 3 bases. This CDR3 contains 14 residues. The CDR3 is CASSPSGVGYEQYF. The CDR3 nucleotides are TGTGCCAGCTCACCTAGCGGGGTGGGCTACGAGCAGTACTTC.

This chain uses TRBV4-2 with TRBJ1-2; 8 nucleotides align to TRBD1. V lost 1 base, J lost 8 bases, and 3 bases stayed unmatched. The CDR3 runs to 13 residues. From germline, CDR1 is LGHNA and CDR2 YNFKEQ. The DNA for the CDR3 is TGTGCCAGCAGCCAAGTCAGGGACAGGGGCTACACCTTC. The encoded protein is CASSQVRDRGYTF.

The V gene is TRBV5-6, the J gene TRBJ2-7; a weak D match, TRBD2 (6 bases). The CDR3 is made up of 14 amino acids. V lost 1 base, J lost 0 bases, and 8 bases lay in between. Germline CDR1 is SGHDT and CDR2 is YYEEEE. CDR3 nucleotide sequence: TGTGCCAGCAGCTTGTTCGGGAGCTCCTACGAGCAGTACTTC. It yields the protein CASSLFGSSYEQYF.

The rearrangement links TRBV30 to TRBJ1-2; 7 bases line up with TRBD1. Germline CDR1 is GTSNPN and CDR2 is SVGIG (reference sequence). Trimming took 3 bases from V and 4 from J; bases not matched to a gene: 2. The CDR3 spans 12 residues. The CDR3 DNA is TGTGCCTGGAGCTCAGGGGGCTATGGCTACACCTTC. It encodes CAWSSGGYGYTF.

Comments on this clone: A junction boundary mismatches the germline segment, possibly from a read error. V gene TRBV9 combines with J gene TRBJ1-2; 7 nucleotides align to TRBD1. This CDR3 contains 15 residues. The germline gives CDR1 SGDLS, CDR2 YYNGEE. The CDR3 is CASRVGQATYYGYTF. CDR3 bases: TGTGCCAGCAGGGTAGGACAGGCTACCTACTATGGCTACACCTTC. Complete variable domain (other parts from reference TRBV9 and TRBJ1-2): DSGVTQTPKHLITATGQRVTLRCSPRSGDLSVYWYQQSLDQGLQFLIQYYNGEERAKGNILERFSAQQFPDLHSELNLSSLELGDSALYFCASRVGQATYYGYTFGSGTRLTVV.

V gene TRBV7-2 combines with J gene TRBJ2-7; TRBD2 matches at 8 bases. Germline V gives CDR1 SGHTA, CDR2 FQGNSA. The CDR3 runs to 15 residues. V lost 5 bases and J lost 0; bases outside the gene matches: 6. The CDR3: CASSHRGGGSYEQYF. The CDR3 DNA is TGTGCCAGCAGCCACCGGGGGGGAGGCTCCTACGAGCAGTACTTC.

The V gene is TRBV5-1, the J gene TRBJ2-4, with D possibly TRBD1 on 7 matching bases. The CDR3 consists of 15 residues. Germline values: CDR1 SGHRS, CDR2 YFSETQ. The ends were cut back, 4 bases at V and 8 bases at J, with 19 bases in the middle. CDR3 residues: CASSLGTGEVYIQYF. In DNA form, the CDR3 reads TGCGCCAGCAGCCTGGGAACAGGGGAGGTGTACATTCAGTACTTC.

This sequence joins TRBV28 and TRBJ1-1, with a tentative D call TRBD1 (6 bases). The CDR3 contains 18 residues. The ends were cut back, 9 bases at V and 6 bases at J, with 32 bases in the middle. CDR1 is MDHEN, CDR2 SYDVKM, per germline. CDR3: CARPLGGAGGGNGAEAFF. DNA for the CDR3: TGTGCCAGGCCATTGGGGGGCGCGGGGGGCGGTAACGGAGCTGAAGCTTTCTTT.

V gene TRBV6-5 combines with J gene TRBJ2-2; a weak D match, TRBD1 (5 bases). The length of the CDR3 is 14 residues. CDR1 MNHEY and CDR2 SVGAGI come from the germline V gene. The V and J ends lost 6 bases and 4 bases respectively, with 12 bases between them. The CDR3 region is CASRYRRITGELFF. The CDR3 DNA reads as TGTGCCAGCAGGTACAGGCGGATCACCGGGGAGCTGTTTTTT.

The V call is TRBV19, the J call TRBJ2-5; D is perhaps TRBD2 (5 bases). V was clipped by 6 bases and J by 3 bases, with 11 bases between them. Per the germline V gene, CDR1 is LNHDA and CDR2 is SQIVND (reference sequence). The CDR3 runs 13 residues. The CDR3: CASRDNGKETQYF. CDR3 DNA sequence: TGTGCCAGTAGAGACAACGGGAAAGAGACCCAGTACTTC.

The rearrangement links TRBV11-3 to TRBJ1-1, with D tentatively TRBD1 (5 bases). V was cut by 6 bases and J by 1 base, with 12 bases left in between. The germline CDR1 and CDR2 sequences are SGHNT and YENEEA. There are 14 residues in the CDR3. The chain's CDR3 is CASSPRGENTEAFF. CDR3 DNA: TGTGCCAGCAGTCCTCGGGGGGAGAACACTGAAGCTTTCTTT.

CDR3 DNA sequence: TGTGCCAGCAGTACACTAGCGGGAGGGCAGGAGCAGTACTTC. Protein: CASSTLAGGQEQYF. The genes are TRBV28 and TRBJ2-7; 13 bases line up with TRBD2. From germline, CDR1 is MDHEN and CDR2 SYDVKM. CDR3 size: 14 residues. J gave up 7 bases and V 5 bases, and 5 bases lay outside the gene matches.

This clone appeared a single time. This chain uses TRBV4-3 with TRBJ1-3; 7 positions agree with TRBD1. J was trimmed by 0 bases and V by 3 bases; bases with no gene match: 11. Germline lookup yields CDR1 LGHNA and CDR2 YSLEER. The CDR3 sequence is 18 residues long. This CDR3 reads CASSHGTAKGNSGNTIYF. CDR3 DNA: TGCGCCAGCAGCCACGGGACAGCAAAAGGAAACTCTGGAAACACCATATATTTT.

This chain joins TRBV7-3 and TRBJ1-4; D not certain. Trimming removed 2 bases at V and 7 bases at J, with 11 bases between. The CDR3 totals 14 residues. The germline gives CDR1 SGHTA, CDR2 FQGTGA. The CDR3 loop reads CASSLFGTFEKLFF. In DNA, the CDR3 is TGTGCCAGCAGCTTATTCGGTACCTTTGAAAAACTGTTTTTT.

This clone was detected only once. The chain has TRBV4-3 and TRBJ1-1; 9 bases line up with TRBD1. The junction had 1 base not matched to a gene; V was cut back by 1 base and J by 1 base. The CDR3 runs to 15 residues. The germline V gene encodes CDR1 LGHNA and CDR2 YSLEER. The CDR3 nucleotides read TGCGCCAGCAGCCAAGCGGGACAGGGGAACACTGAAGCTTTCTTT. As protein: CASSQAGQGNTEAFF.

The gene calls are TRBV6-1 and TRBJ1-4; D unclear. CDR1 and CDR2 (germline): MNHNS, SASEGT. The CDR3 consists of 14 residues. V lost 1 base and J 4 bases, leaving 7 bases between the germline ends. Written as DNA, the CDR3 is TGTGCCAGCAGTGAAGGCAGTTTTAATGAAAAACTGTTTTTT. This codes for CASSEGSFNEKLFF.

The chain links TRBV30 to TRBJ2-1; 9 bases map to TRBD2. The CDR3 has 15 residues. The V gene end was trimmed by 0 bases and the J gene end by 9 bases; junction bases not matched to a gene: 9. Germline CDR1 is GTSNPN and CDR2 is SVGIG (reference sequence). Here the CDR3 DNA reads TGTGCCTGGAGTGTCGGGGCGGGGGGGGAGGTTGAGCAGTTCTTC. This encodes CAWSVGAGGEVEQFF.

The gene calls are TRBV7-9 and TRBJ2-7; the D gene is possibly TRBD2 (5 bases). V was trimmed by 5 bases and J by 2 bases, leaving 22 bases between them. CDR1 is SEHNR, CDR2 FQNEAQ, per germline (reference sequence). This CDR3 spans 17 amino acids. CDR3 nucleotide sequence: TGTGCCAGCAGCAAAAGCCGGGATTCTAAGTGGACCTACGAGCAGTACTTC. Amino acid sequence: CASSKSRDSKWTYEQYF.

The rearrangement links TRBV3-1 (or the pseudogene TRBV3-2) to TRBJ2-7; possibly TRBD1 for D (6 bases). This CDR3 is 15 amino acids long. V gave up 1 base and J gave up 9 bases, with 19 bases separating them. CDR1 LGHDT and CDR2 YNNKEL come from the germline V gene (reference sequence). CDR3 sequence (DNA): TGTGCCAGCAGCCAAGGATCAGGGGCATTTGTGGGGCAGTACTTC. This translates into CASSQGSGAFVGQYF.

This CDR3 reads CATSEKALPGNGELFF. The CDR3, as DNA: TGTGCCACCAGTGAAAAGGCGTTACCCGGGAACGGGGAGCTGTTTTTT. V usage is TRBV24-1 and J usage is TRBJ2-2; perhaps TRBD2 as D (5 bases). Germline CDR1 KGHDR, CDR2 SFDVKD. CDR3 length: 16 residues. V shed 4 bases and J shed 7 bases, with 18 bases lying between them.

The rearrangement uses TRBV27 and TRBJ1-2, with D perhaps matching TRBD1 (5 bases). V was clipped by 5 bases and J by 6 bases, with 16 bases between them. The germline CDR1 and CDR2 sequences are MNHEY and SMNVEV (reference sequence). The CDR3 length is 14 residues. CDR3 residues: CASSRNPPTDGYTF. The CDR3 DNA sequence: TGTGCCAGCAGTCGAAATCCTCCGACAGATGGCTACACCTTC.

This chain uses TRBV29-1 with TRBJ2-1, with no clear D. The V gene lost 7 bases and the J gene lost 0 bases, with 7 bases spanning the gap. Germline CDR1 and CDR2: SQVTM and ANQGSEA. The CDR3 is 12 residues long. CDR3 nucleotides: TGCAGCGCCCCGAGCTCCTACAATGAGCAGTTCTTC. Protein product: CSAPSSYNEQFF.

J is TRBJ2-7 and V is TRBV7-9, with 8 bases identical to TRBD2. Germline V gene lookup returns CDR1 SEHNR and CDR2 FQNEAQ (reference sequence). V shed 5 bases, J shed 3 bases, and the junction held 9 bases outside the gene matches. The CDR3 sequence is 15 residues long. The DNA for the CDR3 is TGTGCCAGCAGCCGAAGCGGGAGCTCACTCTACGAGCAGTACTTC. Protein: CASSRSGSSLYEQYF.